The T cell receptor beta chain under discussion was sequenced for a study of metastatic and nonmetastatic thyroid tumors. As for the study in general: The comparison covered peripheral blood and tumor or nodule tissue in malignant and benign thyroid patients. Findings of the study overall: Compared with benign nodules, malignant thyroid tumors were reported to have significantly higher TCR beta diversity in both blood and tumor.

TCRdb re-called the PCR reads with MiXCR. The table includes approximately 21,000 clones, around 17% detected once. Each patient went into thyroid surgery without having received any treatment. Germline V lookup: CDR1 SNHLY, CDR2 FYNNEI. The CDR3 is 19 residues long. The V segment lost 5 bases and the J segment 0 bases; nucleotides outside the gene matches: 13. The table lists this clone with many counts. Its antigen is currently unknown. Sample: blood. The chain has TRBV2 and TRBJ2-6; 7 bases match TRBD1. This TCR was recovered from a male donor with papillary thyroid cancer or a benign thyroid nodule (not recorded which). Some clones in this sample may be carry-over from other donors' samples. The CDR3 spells CASSPTPGQAFSGANVLTF. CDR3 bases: TGTGCCAGCAGTCCGACCCCCGGACAGGCCTTCTCTGGGGCCAACGTCCTGACTTTC. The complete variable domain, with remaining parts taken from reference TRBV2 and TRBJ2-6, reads EPEVTQTPSHQVTQMGQEVILRCVPISNHLYFYWYRQILGQKVEFLVSFYNNEISEKSEIFDDQFSVERPDGSNFTLKIRSTKLEDSAMYFCASSPTPGQAFSGANVLTFGAGSRLTVL.